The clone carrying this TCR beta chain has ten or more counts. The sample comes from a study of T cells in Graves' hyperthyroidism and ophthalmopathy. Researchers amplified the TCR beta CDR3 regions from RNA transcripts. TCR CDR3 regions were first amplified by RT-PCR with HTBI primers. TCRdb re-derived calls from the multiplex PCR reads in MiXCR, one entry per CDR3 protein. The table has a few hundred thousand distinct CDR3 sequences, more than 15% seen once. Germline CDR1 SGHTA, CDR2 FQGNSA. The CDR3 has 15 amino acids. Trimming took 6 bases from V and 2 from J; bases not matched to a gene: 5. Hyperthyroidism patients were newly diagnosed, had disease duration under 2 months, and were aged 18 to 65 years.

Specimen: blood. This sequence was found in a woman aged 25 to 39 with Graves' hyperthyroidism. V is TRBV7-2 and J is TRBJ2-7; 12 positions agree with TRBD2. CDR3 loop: CASRDLAGGPYEQYF. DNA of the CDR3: TGTGCCAGCAGGGATCTAGCGGGAGGGCCCTACGAGCAGTACTTC.